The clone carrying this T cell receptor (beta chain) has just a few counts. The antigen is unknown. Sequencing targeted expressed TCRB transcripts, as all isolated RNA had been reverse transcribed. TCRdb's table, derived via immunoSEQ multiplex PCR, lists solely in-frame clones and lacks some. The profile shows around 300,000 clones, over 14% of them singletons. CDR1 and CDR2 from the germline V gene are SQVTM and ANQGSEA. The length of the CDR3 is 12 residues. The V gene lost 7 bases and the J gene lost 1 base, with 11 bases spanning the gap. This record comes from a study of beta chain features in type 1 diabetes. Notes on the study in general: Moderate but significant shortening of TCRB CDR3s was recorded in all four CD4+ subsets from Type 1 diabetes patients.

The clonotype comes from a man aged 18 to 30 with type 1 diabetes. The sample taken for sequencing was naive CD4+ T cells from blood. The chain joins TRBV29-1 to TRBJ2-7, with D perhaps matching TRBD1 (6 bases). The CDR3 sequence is CSGQGLSYEQYF. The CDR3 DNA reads TGCAGCGGCCAGGGGTTATCCTACGAGCAGTACTTC.